The 21 T cell receptor beta chains presented below share a single source sample, sequenced in a study of T cell responses to AZD1222 COVID-19 vaccine. TCRdb's copy holds only in-frame clones and misses some; the assay was immunoSEQ multiplex PCR. The sample lists tens of thousands of clones; over 75% were seen once. Sequenced material: peripheral blood, taken on day 0 of MenACWY control vaccination. The source is an adult in good health.

J is TRBJ1-5 and V is TRBV19, with 11 bases that match TRBD1. The CDR3 consists of 16 residues. CDR1 is LNHDA and CDR2 is SQIVND in the germline V gene (reference sequence). J gave up 4 bases and V 4 bases, and 6 bases lay outside the gene matches. The CDR3 is CASSRVGDRGNQPQHF. The CDR3 region has the DNA TGTGCCAGTAGTAGGGTCGGGGACAGGGGGAATCAGCCCCAGCATTTT.

In its sample, this clone was seen once. The chain has TRBV27 and TRBJ1-2; 11 bases line up with TRBD1. V lost 5 bases, J lost 8 bases, and 10 bases stayed unmatched. The CDR3 sequence is 15 residues long. In germline, CDR1 is MNHEY, CDR2 SMNVEV (reference sequence). CDR3 bases: TGTGCCAGCAGTCTCAGGACAGGGGGCGGGTCCGGCTACACCTTC. It is translated as CASSLRTGGGSGYTF.

The gene calls are TRBV4-3 and TRBJ1-2, with 7 bases that match TRBD1. Looked up from germline, CDR1 is LGHNA and CDR2 is YSLEER. With 5 bases clipped from V and 4 bases from J, the junction kept 19 bases outside the gene matches. The CDR3 is 18 residues long. The CDR3 nucleotides are TGCGCCAGCAGCGACTCCGGGGAGGGGACAGCAAACATCTATGGCTACACCTTC. It is translated as CASSDSGEGTANIYGYTF.

The chain couples TRBV3-1 (or the pseudogene TRBV3-2) to TRBJ1-6; no firm D call. Trimming pared 4 bases from V and 7 bases from J, leaving 17 bases between. The CDR3 totals 16 residues. Germline CDR1 LGHDT, CDR2 YNNKEL (reference sequence). CDR3 DNA sequence: TGTGCCAGCAGCCCCCATCCGTCAGGAAGGAATTCACCCCTCCACTTT. Its translation: CASSPHPSGRNSPLHF.

The chain couples TRBV10-3 to TRBJ2-3; no clear D gene. Germline V gene lookup returns CDR1 ENHRY and CDR2 SYGVKD. This CDR3 comprises 12 residues. With 0 bases removed from V and 6 bases from J, the gap between germline ends came to 4 bases. CDR3 region: CAISESLDTQYF. The CDR3 bases are TGTGCCATCAGTGAGTCGTTGGATACGCAGTATTTT.

This clone showed up just once. This chain joins TRBV18 and TRBJ2-5; weak D call: TRBD1 (8 bases). CDR3 length: 15 amino acids. Germline V gene data show CDR1 as KGHSH and CDR2 as LQKENI. With 2 bases removed from V and 9 bases from J, the gap between germline ends came to 19 bases. The CDR3: CASSPRGQDRGAQYF. In DNA form, the CDR3 reads TGTGCCAGCTCACCAAGGGGACAGGACCGGGGGGCCCAGTACTTC.

This clone was counted a few times. As DNA, the CDR3 is TGTGCCAGCAGTGACGGATACACTGAAGCTTTCTTT. As protein: CASSDGYTEAFF. The chain joins TRBV6-6 to TRBJ1-1; the D is unclear. Germline CDR1 and CDR2: MNHNY and SVGAGI (reference sequence). V was pared by 5 bases and J by 3 bases, with 7 bases between. The CDR3 has 12 residues.

This chain joins TRBV15 and TRBJ1-1, with a tentative D call TRBD1 (5 bases). Germline CDR1 is LNHNV and CDR2 is YYDKDF (reference sequence). V was cut by 0 bases and J by 5 bases, with 16 bases left in between. The CDR3 sequence is 16 residues long. The CDR3 sequence: CATSRDRAAGFTEAFF. As DNA, the CDR3 is TGTGCCACCAGCAGAGATAGGGCGGCAGGGTTTACTGAAGCTTTCTTT. The full variable domain, completed using reference TRBV15 and TRBJ1-1, is DAMVIQNPRYQVTQFGKPVTLSCSQTLNHNVMYWYQQKSSQAPKLLFHYYDKDFNNEADTPDNFQSRRPNTSFCFLDIRSPGLGDTAMYLCATSRDRAAGFTEAFFGQGTRLTVV.

This rearrangement joins TRBV5-1 to TRBJ1-5, with 9 nucleotides matching TRBD1. Looked up from germline, CDR1 is SGHRS and CDR2 is YFSETQ. The junction had 9 bases not matched to a gene; V was cut back by 0 bases and J by 5 bases. The CDR3 has 17 amino acids. The CDR3 DNA reads as TGCGCCAGCAGCTTGGGGACCGGGACAGGGATGGATCAGCCCCAGCATTTT. It yields the protein CASSLGTGTGMDQPQHF. The variable domain in full, completed from reference TRBV5-1 and TRBJ1-5, reads KAGVTQTPRYLIKTRGQQVTLSCSPISGHRSVSWYQQTPGQGLQFLFEYFSETQRNKGNFPGRFSGRQFSNSRSEMNVSTLELGDSALYLCASSLGTGTGMDQPQHFGDGTRLSIL.

J is TRBJ2-2 and V is TRBV24-1; a weak D match, TRBD2 (6 bases). The CDR3 spans 16 residues. Germline values: CDR1 KGHDR, CDR2 SFDVKD. The ends were cut back, 3 bases at V and 7 bases at J, with 17 bases in the middle. This CDR3 reads CATSDAPGTRSGELFF. The CDR3 DNA reads as TGTGCCACCAGTGATGCCCCCGGGACTCGTAGCGGGGAGCTGTTTTTT.

The chain uses TRBV27 and TRBJ1-1, with a tentative D call TRBD1 (6 bases). CDR1 MNHEY and CDR2 SMNVEV come from the germline V gene (reference sequence). Trimming stripped 0 bases from V and 6 bases from J, with 14 bases between. This CDR3 is built from 15 residues. The chain's CDR3 is CASSLSGAPSPEAFF. CDR3 DNA sequence: TGTGCCAGCAGTTTATCGGGGGCGCCAAGTCCTGAAGCTTTCTTT.

The chain employs TRBV6-2 or TRBV6-3 and TRBJ1-5; no clear D. Germline V gene data show CDR1 as MNHEY and CDR2 as SVGEGT. The CDR3 totals 16 residues. Trimming removed 2 bases from V and 6 bases from J, with 17 bases in between. The CDR3 region has the DNA TGTGCCAGCAGTTACGGATGGACCAGTGATCTTCAGCCCCAGCATTTT. It specifies CASSYGWTSDLQPQHF.

The V and J genes are TRBV4-3 and TRBJ2-7; tentatively, D is TRBD1 (5 bases). V shed 1 base and J shed 4 bases, with 11 bases lying between them. CDR3 length: 14 residues. Germline CDR1 reads LGHNA; CDR2 reads YSLEER. CDR3 DNA sequence: TGCGCCAGCAGCCAAGGGCAGGGAAGTTACGAGCAGTACTTC. Translated, it gives CASSQGQGSYEQYF.

V usage is TRBV7-8 and J usage is TRBJ2-5; possible D gene TRBD2, 5 bases. This CDR3 has 14 residues. The germline gives CDR1 SGHVS, CDR2 FQNEAQ. With 1 base removed from V and 1 base from J, the gap between germline ends came to 7 bases. CDR3 sequence reads: CASSLVGSQETQYF. In DNA, the CDR3 is TGTGCCAGCAGCTTAGTTGGGAGCCAAGAGACCCAGTACTTC.

This CDR3 is CASTQAAGAPTTEAFF. CDR3 DNA: TGTGCCAGCACTCAAGCCGCGGGGGCGCCGACCACTGAAGCTTTCTTT. J is TRBJ1-1 and V is TRBV3-1 (or the pseudogene TRBV3-2); D is possibly TRBD1 (6 bases). This CDR3 comprises 16 residues. Per the germline V gene, CDR1 is LGHDT and CDR2 is YNNKEL (reference sequence). Trimming stripped 7 bases from V and 4 bases from J, with 22 bases between.

The V and J genes are TRBV7-9 and TRBJ2-5, with 9 nucleotides matching TRBD2. Germline CDR1 SEHNR, CDR2 FQNEAQ (reference sequence). This CDR3 has 14 amino acids. Germline trimming cut 2 bases from V and 4 bases from J; bases unmatched to any gene: 2. The CDR3 is CASSLLAGRETQYF. The CDR3 DNA is TGTGCCAGCAGCTTACTAGCGGGGCGAGAGACCCAGTACTTC. Full variable domain (remainder filled in from reference TRBV7-9 and TRBJ2-5): DTGVSQNPRHKITKRGQNVTFRCDPISEHNRLYWYRQTLGQGPEFLTYFQNEAQLEKSRLLSDRFSAERPKGSFSTLEIQRTEQGDSAMYLCASSLLAGRETQYFGPGTRLLVL.

The CDR3 spells CASSSAFFYEQYF. The CDR3 DNA reads as TGTGCCAGTAGTTCGGCTTTTTTCTACGAGCAGTACTTC. The chain carries TRBV19 and TRBJ2-7, with D uncertain. V was clipped by 5 bases and J by 3 bases, with 11 bases between them. CDR3 size: 13 residues. Germline-derived CDR1 and CDR2 are LNHDA and SQIVND (reference sequence).

The rearrangement joins TRBV24-1 to TRBJ2-5; D remains ambiguous. CDR1 KGHDR and CDR2 SFDVKD come from the germline V gene. The CDR3 is made up of 14 amino acids. Trimming pared 0 bases from V and 3 bases from J, leaving 7 bases between. The CDR3 protein is CATSDLRQEETQYF. Here the CDR3 DNA reads TGTGCCACCAGTGATTTGCGGCAGGAAGAGACCCAGTACTTC.

For the CDR3, the DNA is TGTGCCAGCAGCGTATCCAGCGGGGCCCCTGGGGAGCAGTACTTC. Its protein product is CASSVSSGAPGEQYF. The chain uses TRBV9 and TRBJ2-7; 7 bases line up with TRBD2. In germline, CDR1 is SGDLS, CDR2 YYNGEE. Trimming took 1 base from V and 7 from J; bases not matched to a gene: 11. The CDR3 extends over 15 amino acids.

The chain links TRBV5-4 to TRBJ1-1, with D perhaps matching TRBD1 (5 bases). CDR3 length: 11 residues. Trimming left V 3 bases short and J 8 bases short, with 8 bases between. CDR1 is SGHNT, CDR2 YYREEE, per germline (reference sequence). The CDR3 nucleotides read TGTGCCAGCAGCTCAGGGTTAGAAGCTTTCTTT. Translation gives CASSSGLEAFF.

The V call is TRBV5-6, the J call TRBJ2-7, with 9 positions matching TRBD1. The germline gives CDR1 SGHDT, CDR2 YYEEEE. J was trimmed by 6 bases and V by 2 bases; bases with no gene match: 12. The CDR3 contains 16 residues. The CDR3 here is CASSLDPGQGWGEQYF. The CDR3 DNA follows: TGTGCCAGCAGCTTAGATCCGGGACAGGGATGGGGCGAGCAGTACTTC.